The clone carrying this T cell receptor (beta chain) was detected only a few times. TCRdb analysed the RT-PCR reads with MiXCR anew, one entry per CDR3 protein. The sample consists of fewer than 800,000 distinct CDR3 sequences, 14% of them appearing once. The V gene end was trimmed by 5 bases and the J gene end by 6 bases; junction bases not matched to a gene: 9. Looked up from germline, CDR1 is DFQATT and CDR2 is SNEGSKA (reference sequence). The CDR3 spans 15 residues. The TCR originated in a female donor in good health, serving as a healthy control. The rearrangement uses TRBV20-1 and TRBJ1-4, with 10 positions matching TRBD1. Sequenced: memory CD4+ T cells from blood. CDR3 in amino acids: CSADPPGTGDEKLFF. The CDR3, as DNA: TGCAGTGCTGACCCTCCCGGGACAGGGGATGAAAAACTGTTTTTT.